This section outlines one TCR beta chain sequence together with its context. Antigen: not known. This specimen comes from a study of cytomegalovirus exposure and HLA in healthy donors. Study overall: A previous analysis identified 117 million unique TCR beta sequences derived from 180 million or so T cells. Membership in the Caucasian-associated ancestry cluster was found for around 81% of 350 to 450 genotyped donors.

Findings of the study overall: Later analysis identified 17,000 or so TCR beta sequences associated with HLA alleles, using a false discovery rate threshold of 0.05. It was reported that TCR beta sequences correctly inferred the HLA-A and HLA-B alleles for most subjects.

The germline CDR1 and CDR2 sequences are MNHEY and SMNVEV (reference sequence). V shed 2 bases and J shed 7 bases, with 12 bases lying between them. This CDR3 region has 14 residues. Researchers ran the PCR with 60 Vbeta and 13 Jbeta primers. Assay: immunoSEQ multiplex PCR; the TCRdb copy retains only in-frame clones and omits some. The table includes roughly 190,000 clones, 75% to 85% detected once. Material for sequencing was PBMCs. The clonotype comes from a woman aged 18-30 years in good health and CMV-seronegative. The chain is built from TRBV27 and TRBJ1-5, with D possibly being TRBD1 (5 bases). CDR3 protein: CASSLGQGEQPQHF. In DNA, the CDR3 is TGTGCCAGCAGTTTAGGCCAGGGTGAACAGCCCCAGCATTTT.